This is a list of T cell receptor beta chains from one sample in a study of Ad26.COV2.S vaccination and SARS-CoV-2 variants. Only in-frame clones appear in the TCRdb table, and some are missing; sequencing was by immunoSEQ multiplex PCR. In the table there are approximately 420,000 clones, roughly 90% of which are singletons. The sequenced sample was peripheral blood, obtained in a trial of Ad26.COV2.S vaccine versus placebo. Source of these receptors: a person aged 18-65 years who received the Ad26.COV2.S COVID-19 vaccine or a placebo. Each CDR3 is given with its conserved first and last residue. D genes are given only for firm matches. Size is omitted from some rows. Given values are once, few, many or a class for expanded clones.

d_gene,j_gene,abundance,v_gene,CDR3nt,CDR3aa
.,TRBJ2-1,.,TRBV14,TGTGCCAGCAGCCAAGGGAGACGCGACTACAATGAGCAGTTCTTC,CASSQGRRDYNEQFF
.,TRBJ2-1,.,TRBV12-5,TGTGCTAGTGCCTTGGGCTCAAGATTTGACGGTAATGAGCAGTTCTTC,CASALGSRFDGNEQFF
.,TRBJ2-1,.,TRBV4-1,TGCGCCAGCAGCCAAGAAGCTAGTCCCCCCCGCAATGAGCAGTTCTTC,CASSQEASPPRNEQFF
.,TRBJ1-4,.,TRBV7-2,TGTGCCAGCAGCTCAGTTGGGGGGCTTAATGAAAAACTGTTTTTT,CASSSVGGLNEKLFF
.,TRBJ2-7,.,TRBV20-1,TGCAGTGCCCTTTTCTACGAGCAGTACTTC,CSALFYEQYF
.,TRBJ1-5,.,TRBV6-2/TRBV6-3,TGTGCCAGCAGTCCCCCGGGACCACCAAGACGTAATCAGCCCCAGCATTTT,CASSPPGPPRRNQPQHF
.,TRBJ2-5,.,TRBV19,TGTGCCAGTAGTAGACAGACACTCGAGACCCAGTACTTC,CASSRQTLETQYF
.,TRBJ1-5,.,TRBV7-9,TGTGCCAGCAGCTTATACGATCAGCCCCAGCATTTT,CASSLYDQPQHF
.,TRBJ1-6,.,TRBV6-1,TGTGCCAGCAGTGAGAGGAGGGGGGGGTTGGGTTCACCCCTCCACTTT,CASSERRGGLGSPLHF
.,TRBJ2-7,few,TRBV10-2,TGCGCCAGCAGTGGGCAAGGCTACGAGCAGTACTTC,CASSGQGYEQYF
.,TRBJ2-5,.,TRBV5-6,TGTGCCAGCAGCTCCTCAGGGGCTCCGGCAATAGAGACCCAGTACTTC,CASSSSGAPAIETQYF
.,TRBJ1-1,.,TRBV4-1,TGCGCCAGCACGGACGGGAACACTGAAGCTTTCTTT,CASTDGNTEAFF
.,TRBJ2-1,.,TRBV7-3,TGTGCCAGCAGCCTAAGGGGAGGCTCCTACAATGAGCAGTTCTTC,CASSLRGGSYNEQFF
.,TRBJ2-7,.,TRBV5-6,TGTGCCAGCAGCTTGGAGGCAGTCTCCTACGAGCAGTACTTC,CASSLEAVSYEQYF
.,TRBJ1-2,.,TRBV11-1,TGTGCCAGCAGCTTAGACAGGGATTATGGCTACACCTTC,CASSLDRDYGYTF
TRBD1,TRBJ2-7,.,TRBV7-6,TGTGCCAGCAGCTTAGCTGCTTTTGGACAGGGACACGAGCAGTACTTC,CASSLAAFGQGHEQYF
TRBD1,TRBJ2-1,.,TRBV9,TGTGCCAGCAGCGTAGATGGTAACAGGGGAAATGAGCAGTTCTTC,CASSVDGNRGNEQFF
TRBD1,TRBJ1-1,.,TRBV5-6,TGTGCCAGCAGCTTCACAGGGGTTGAGGAGGAAGCTTTCTTT,CASSFTGVEEEAFF
.,TRBJ2-6,.,TRBV7-3,TGTGCCAGCAGCTTAGGGGTTACACAGGGGGCCAACGTCCTGACTTTC,CASSLGVTQGANVLTF
.,TRBJ2-7,.,TRBV2,TGTGCCAGCAGTATTCACTTAAGGTCCTACGAGCAGTACTTC,CASSIHLRSYEQYF
.,TRBJ1-1,few,TRBV28,TGTGCCAGCAGTTTTATAAACACTGAAGCTTTCTTT,CASSFINTEAFF
.,TRBJ1-4,few,TRBV6-4,TGTGCCATCAACCGGGCCCCATGGGGCGAAAAACTGTTTTTT,CAINRAPWGEKLFF
.,TRBJ1-1,.,TRBV7-9,TGTGCCAGCAGCTTAGCAGGGCGAAAGGACACTGAAGCTTTCTTT,CASSLAGRKDTEAFF
TRBD2,TRBJ2-2,.,TRBV3-1/TRBV3-2,TGTGCCAGCAGTCTCGGACTAGCGGGGAACACCGGGGAGCTGTTTTTT,CASSLGLAGNTGELFF
.,TRBJ2-1,.,TRBV29-1,TGCAGCGTTGCAGGGGTGGGTGAGCAGTTCTTC,CSVAGVGEQFF
TRBD2,TRBJ2-2,.,TRBV19,TGTGCCAGTAGTATAGGCCCGGGGGGGACCGGGGAGCTGTTTTTT,CASSIGPGGTGELFF
.,TRBJ2-7,.,TRBV15,TGTGCCACCTCCCAGGGGGAGGACTACGAGCAGTACTTC,CATSQGEDYEQYF
.,TRBJ2-2,.,TRBV7-9,TGTGCCAGCAGCTTAGTGGGACTGAACACCGGGGAGCTGTTTTTT,CASSLVGLNTGELFF
.,TRBJ2-3,.,TRBV27,TGTGCCAGCAGTTTATCGGGGTATCGGCGTCAGGGGAACACAGATACGCAGTATTTT,CASSLSGYRRQGNTDTQYF
TRBD2,TRBJ2-5,.,TRBV19,TGTGCCAGTAGTATGGGTTCCGGGGGGACTACTGCTGTAGAGACCCAGTACTTC,CASSMGSGGTTAVETQYF
TRBD1,TRBJ1-1,.,TRBV7-9,TGTGCCAGCAGCAGATCGCCGGGACAGGGGGCGCCGGGCACTGAAGCTTTCTTT,CASSRSPGQGAPGTEAFF
TRBD1,TRBJ1-6,.,TRBV7-3,TGTGCCAGCAGCTCGGACAGGGGAGGTTCACCCCTCCACTTT,CASSSDRGGSPLHF
.,TRBJ2-2,once,TRBV7-3,TGTGCCAGCAGCTTAAACCCGGGACATGTGGAGTCCGGGGAGCTGTTTTTT,CASSLNPGHVESGELFF
.,TRBJ2-2,.,TRBV10-3,TGTGCCATCAGTGACCGAACTCAGAACACCGGGGAGCTGTTTTTT,CAISDRTQNTGELFF
TRBD1,TRBJ1-5,.,TRBV11-2,TGTGCCAGCAGCTTAGGTGCAGGGGGCGAGTATCAGCCCCAGCATTTT,CASSLGAGGEYQPQHF
.,TRBJ2-5,.,TRBV5-6,TGTGCCAGCAGCTTGGAGTTTTTGGGGGCAGAGGAGACCCAGTACTTC,CASSLEFLGAEETQYF
.,TRBJ2-1,.,TRBV18,TGTGCCAGCTCACCCGATGACAGCTACAATGAGCAGTTCTTC,CASSPDDSYNEQFF
.,TRBJ1-1,.,TRBV2,TGTGCCAGCACCTACCACCAACCCCTGGCCACTGAAGCTTTCTTT,CASTYHQPLATEAFF
TRBD1,TRBJ1-1,.,TRBV18,TGTGCCAGCTCACCACCGTTACAGGGGTACACTGAAGCTTTCTTT,CASSPPLQGYTEAFF
.,TRBJ2-1,.,TRBV29-1,TGCAGCGGAGAACGACAAGACTACTACAATGAGCAGTTCTTC,CSGERQDYYNEQFF
TRBD1,TRBJ2-7,once,TRBV19,TGTGCCAGTAGTGGGGACAGGTCCTACGAGCAGTACTTC,CASSGDRSYEQYF
.,TRBJ1-1,.,TRBV29-1,TGCAGCGTGGACTTCATGAACACTGAAGCTTTCTTT,CSVDFMNTEAFF
.,TRBJ1-1,.,TRBV5-8,TGTGCCAGCGGTCGGGGGAGGTTGAACACTGAAGCTTTCTTT,CASGRGRLNTEAFF
TRBD1,TRBJ1-3,.,TRBV29-1,TGCAGCGTACACACAGGGGTTGGAAACACCATATATTTT,CSVHTGVGNTIYF
TRBD1,TRBJ2-1,.,TRBV2,TGTGCCAGCAGTTCACCGGGACAGGTCCATGAGCAGTTCTTC,CASSSPGQVHEQFF
.,TRBJ1-4,.,TRBV4-1,TGCGCCAGCCACCAGACAGGCACAAATGAAAAACTGTTTTTT,CASHQTGTNEKLFF
.,TRBJ2-2,.,TRBV4-3,TGCGCCAGCAGCCAACGGAACACCGGGGAGCTGTTTTTT,CASSQRNTGELFF
TRBD2,TRBJ2-5,.,TRBV2,TGTGCCAGCAGGCCCGGGACTAGCGGGGGGGCCTTGAAGACCCAGTACTTC,CASRPGTSGGALKTQYF
.,TRBJ1-1,.,TRBV5-6,TGTGCCAGCAGCCTACCAGAAGCGGGGGGCTCTGAAGCTTTCTTT,CASSLPEAGGSEAFF